Following are 13 T cell receptor beta chains from one sample sequenced in a study of T cell repertoires and leukemia-associated antigens. Their recognized antigens are unknown. Using its own MiXCR run on the 5' RACE reads, TCRdb lists one record per CDR3 protein. The table includes 11,000 to 15,000 distinct CDR3 sequences, 39% detected once. Sample: CD3+ T cells sorted from blood and cultured. The receptors stem from a female donor in good health.

This clonotype was found many times. V and J are TRBV24-1 and TRBJ2-3; D is possibly TRBD1 or TRBD2 (5 bases each). The CDR3 spans 15 residues. Germline values: CDR1 KGHDR, CDR2 SFDVKD. V lost 4 bases and J 1 base, leaving 11 bases between the germline ends. The CDR3 nucleotides read TGTGCCACCAGTGACCCGGGGCAGGGCACAGATACGCAGTATTTT. Its translation is CATSDPGQGTDTQYF.

The chain links TRBV5-1 to TRBJ2-2, with 10 nucleotides matching TRBD2. This CDR3 region has 16 residues. V lost 2 bases and J lost 0; bases outside the gene matches: 1. Per germline, CDR1 SGHRS and CDR2 YFSETQ. The chain's CDR3 is CASSFGTSANTGELFF. The CDR3 nucleotides read TGCGCCAGCAGCTTCGGGACTAGCGCGAACACCGGGGAGCTGTTTTTT.

This clonotype is medium-sized by share. This sequence joins TRBV7-3 and TRBJ2-3; TRBD2 matches 8 bases. CDR3 length: 13 amino acids. The germline V gene has CDR1 SGHTA and CDR2 FQGTGA. Trimming cost V 2 bases and J 14 bases; bases outside gene matches: 9. CDR3 in DNA: TGTGCCAGCAGCTTAGAAGCGGGAGCCTTGGCGTATTTT. As protein: CASSLEAGALAYF.

This clonotype was seen at least ten times. This chain links TRBV6-5 with TRBJ2-2; D may be TRBD1 (6 bases). The germline V and J ends were trimmed by 7 bases and 5 bases, with 14 bases remaining between them. CDR3 length: 14 residues. From germline, CDR1 is MNHEY and CDR2 SVGAGI. CDR3 amino acids: CASTGQPPTGELFF. Written as DNA, the CDR3 is TGTGCCAGCACCGGACAGCCCCCGACCGGGGAGCTGTTTTTT.

As for this clonotype: Germline is not matched at one junction end, which may reflect a read error. The chain has TRBV20-1 and TRBJ1-6, with D maybe TRBD1 (5 bases). Germline values: CDR1 DFQATT, CDR2 SNEGSKA (reference sequence). This CDR3 has 14 amino acids. The CDR3 protein is CSARQGSWDSPPHF. The CDR3 DNA is TGCAGTGCTAGACAGGGCTCCTGGGATTCACCCCCCCACTTT.

This clonotype is medium-sized in the sample. The J gene is TRBJ2-2, the V gene TRBV20-1; D ambiguous. Germline V gene data show CDR1 as DFQATT and CDR2 as SNEGSKA (reference sequence). V was cut by 3 bases and J by 6 bases, with 14 bases left in between. The CDR3 extends over 14 amino acids. CDR3 sequence reads: CSASASSRPGELFF. The CDR3 DNA reads TGCAGTGCTAGTGCTAGTTCCCGCCCCGGGGAGCTGTTTTTT.

Sample share makes this clonotype medium-sized (0.01 to 0.1%). The V gene is TRBV4-2, the J gene TRBJ1-5, with a weak D call TRBD1 (6 bases). The germline CDR1 and CDR2 sequences are LGHNA and YNFKEQ. The CDR3 runs to 15 residues. Trimming took off 2 bases at V and 3 bases at J, with 11 bases between the two ends. The CDR3 sequence: CASSQRGDNNQPQHF. In DNA form, the CDR3 reads TGTGCCAGCAGCCAAAGGGGGGACAACAATCAGCCCCAGCATTTT.

The chain carries TRBV6-5 and TRBJ2-3; 7 positions match TRBD2. Germline CDR1 reads MNHEY; CDR2 reads SVGAGI. The CDR3 is 15 amino acids. V gave up 6 bases and J gave up 5 bases; unmatched junction bases: 11. CDR3 protein: CASSQPASGQDTQYF. CDR3 DNA: TGTGCCAGCAGCCAACCAGCTAGCGGACAAGATACGCAGTATTTT.

V usage is TRBV20-1 and J usage is TRBJ2-1; 8 bases fit TRBD1. In germline, CDR1 is DFQATT, CDR2 SNEGSKA (reference sequence). V was clipped by 4 bases and J by 6 bases; unmatched bases: 14. The CDR3 contains 16 residues. CDR3 in amino acids: CSATADGQGWVNEQFF. In nucleotides, the CDR3 is TGCAGTGCTACTGCCGACGGACAGGGTTGGGTCAATGAGCAGTTCTTC.

Relative to its sample, this clonotype is medium-sized. A read error may account for a junction end that differs from germline. V gene TRBV7-7 combines with J gene TRBJ2-1, with D possibly being TRBD2 (6 bases). Looked up from germline, CDR1 is SSHAT and CDR2 is FNYEAQ (reference sequence). The CDR3 consists of 15 residues. The CDR3 sequence is CASSPGTERLNEQFF. The CDR3 region has the DNA TGTGCTAGCAGCCCCGGGACTGAACGTTTGAATGAGCAGTTCTTC.

This clonotype is categorized as medium-sized (0.01 to 0.1%). This sequence joins TRBV5-1 and TRBJ1-4, with TRBD1 identical over 9 bases. V dropped 0 bases and J dropped 8; count of bases not matched to a gene: 8. CDR1 SGHRS and CDR2 YFSETQ come from the germline V gene. The CDR3 has 16 amino acids. CDR3 loop: CASSLEQGARSEKLFF. In DNA, the CDR3 is TGCGCCAGCAGCTTGGAACAGGGGGCGCGGAGCGAAAAACTGTTTTTT.

This clonotype was detected ten times or more. The chain employs TRBV20-1 and TRBJ2-5; tentative D call: TRBD1 (6 bases). Trimming shortened V by 4 bases and J by 2 bases, and 8 bases separated the two germline ends. The CDR3 runs 12 residues. CDR1 and CDR2 (germline): DFQATT, SNEGSKA (reference sequence). The CDR3 nucleotides are TGCAGTGCTAACGGACAGCAAGAGACCCAGTACTTC. This sequence encodes CSANGQQETQYF.

As for this clonotype: The conserved final phenylalanine or tryptophan is absent from the CDR3, which likely points to a read error. V and J are TRBV25-1 and TRBJ2-5; D might be TRBD1 (6 bases). Germline CDR1 is MGHDK and CDR2 is SYGVNS. This CDR3 has 15 residues. The V gene lost 3 bases and the J gene lost 4 bases, with 15 bases spanning the gap. CDR3 sequence: CASSDGAGEGETQYL. DNA of the CDR3: TGTGCCAGCAGTGACGGGGCAGGGGAAGGAGAGACCCAGTACCTC.